This T cell receptor beta chain is drawn from a study of blood T cell dynamics during melanoma immunotherapy. Turning to the study itself: First-line therapy was either pembrolizumab or nivolumab with ipilimumab for metastatic melanoma. The study, taken as a whole, reports: Clones driving repertoire changes may be melanoma-specific or general immune activation.

The protocol was immunoSEQ multiplex PCR, while the TCRdb copy is restricted to in-frame clones and leaves out a portion. The sample has several thousand clones, about 85% seen once. Trimming cost V 2 bases and J 4 bases, with 7 bases left between them. Per germline, CDR1 SGHNT and CDR2 YYREEE (reference sequence). This CDR3 comprises 13 residues. This clone has only a few counts. As yet, its antigen is unknown. The time point was: pre-treatment baseline. Sampling occurred pretreatment (T0) and at week 3 (W3), after cycle one of checkpoint blockade. The rearrangement links TRBV5-4 to TRBJ1-5; D is undetermined. Sequencing was performed on blood, taken from a patient treated with checkpoint blockade. The TCR originated in a human donor with melanoma. The CDR3 nucleotides read TGTGCCAGCAGCTTCTCAGGTAATCAGCCCCAGCATTTT. It translates to CASSFSGNQPQHF.